Shown below are 12 T cell receptor beta chains from a single sample sequenced in a study of T cell repertoires in cytomegalovirus infection (dated by TCRdb to about 2019). The treatment or condition label here, explained by the study, means: in vitro stimulation with specific CMV peptide epitopes to enrich CMV-specific T cells. The reads were generated on an Illumina HiSeq 1500. TCRdb ran its own pipeline on the public reads, namely fastp trimming at Q25 and MiXCR clone calling, and kept in-frame beta chains. Here each entry gathers all rows of one CDR3 protein and keeps the most common genes and DNA. The table for this sample lists around 230,000 distinct CDR3 sequences; roughly 34% of them were counted only once. Of the sample, 55% to 70% falls within the top ten clones. These receptors' targets are unknown. The material sequenced was CD8+ T cells from cultured PBMCs, taken from culture after CMV antigen stimulation. The source is a human donor in good health (CMV status not recorded). Some clones in this sample may be carry-over from other donors' samples.

This clonotype was found many times. The chain uses TRBV11-2 and TRBJ2-1; D assignment may be TRBD1 or TRBD2 (5 bases each). The CDR3 spans 16 residues. Trimming removed 4 bases from V and 8 bases from J, with 21 bases in between. Germline CDR1 is SGHAT and CDR2 is FQNNGV. CDR3 residues: CASSWGRTVSIDEQFF. CDR3 sequence (DNA): TGTGCCAGCAGCTGGGGGAGAACAGTTTCGATCGATGAGCAGTTCTTC.

The chain joins TRBV7-9 to TRBJ2-1, with D tentatively TRBD1 (5 bases). The CDR3 covers 15 residues. CDR1 and CDR2 (germline): SEHNR, FQNEAQ (reference sequence). V lost 5 bases, J lost 0 bases, and 11 bases lay in between. The CDR3 here is CASSIETDSYNEQFF. Here the CDR3 DNA reads TGTGCCAGCAGCATCGAGACAGACTCCTACAATGAGCAGTTCTTC.

This chain uses TRBV7-6 with TRBJ2-7; D not resolved. Germline lookup yields CDR1 SGHVS and CDR2 FNYEAQ. The CDR3 spans 14 residues. Trimming removed 1 base from V and 0 bases from J, with 7 bases in between. The DNA for the CDR3 is TGTGCCAGCAGCTTAGGAGCCTTCTCCTACGAGCAGTACTTC. It specifies CASSLGAFSYEQYF.

V is TRBV5-1 and J is TRBJ1-5; TRBD1 matches at 9 bases. This CDR3 is 15 amino acids long. Trimming cost V 3 bases and J 4 bases; bases outside gene matches: 5. Germline V gives CDR1 SGHRS, CDR2 YFSETQ. The DNA for the CDR3 is TGCGCCAGCAGCTGGGGACAGGGTCCAAATCAGCCCCAGCATTTT. Translating gives CASSWGQGPNQPQHF.

CDR3 sequence: CAIGGTFRGEQFF. CDR3 bases: TGTGCCATAGGGGGGACTTTCCGGGGTGAGCAGTTCTTC. The chain joins TRBV10-3 to TRBJ2-1; either TRBD1 or TRBD2 may fit D (6 bases each). V lost 9 bases, J lost 9 bases, and 18 bases lay in between. The length of the CDR3 is 13 residues. The V gene's germline CDR1 is ENHRY and CDR2 SYGVKD.

The chain links TRBV7-2 to TRBJ2-3, with TRBD2 as a possible D gene (6 bases). The CDR3 length is 17 residues. Germline V CDR1 and CDR2: SGHTA, FQGNSA. Between the trimmed V and J ends, which lost 2 bases and 1 base, there was a span of 16 bases. The CDR3 spells CASSLPGLSSGTDTQYF. CDR3 bases: TGTGCCAGCAGCTTACCGGGACTTTCATCGGGCACAGATACGCAGTATTTT.

The chain couples TRBV28 to TRBJ1-1; weak D call: TRBD1 (5 bases). CDR1 and CDR2 (germline): MDHEN, SYDVKM. Trimming took 5 bases from V and 1 from J, leaving 11 bases between them. The CDR3 covers 14 residues. CDR3 in DNA: TGTGCCAGCAGTCTCCGGGACGAGAACACTGAAGCTTTCTTT. It specifies CASSLRDENTEAFF. Using reference TRBV28 and TRBJ1-1 for the parts outside the CDR3, the full variable domain is DVKVTQSSRYLVKRTGEKVFLECVQDMDHENMFWYRQDPGLGLRLIYFSYDVKMKEKGDIPEGYSVSREKKERFSLILESASTNQTSMYLCASSLRDENTEAFFGQGTRLTVV.

This clonotype appeared a few times. The chain uses TRBV7-9 and TRBJ2-5, with 9 bases that match TRBD2. This CDR3 has 16 amino acids. The V gene end was trimmed by 0 bases and the J gene end by 5 bases; junction bases not matched to a gene: 7. Germline V lookup: CDR1 SEHNR, CDR2 FQNEAQ (reference sequence). The CDR3 loop is CASSLAAAGGGETQYF. CDR3 DNA: TGTGCCAGCAGCTTAGCAGCAGCGGGAGGTGGGGAGACCCAGTACTTC.

This clonotype appeared a single time. The V gene is TRBV5-8, the J gene TRBJ1-5; a possible D gene is TRBD1 (5 bases). Germline CDR1 is SGHTS and CDR2 is YDEGEE. Trimming pared 4 bases from V and 3 bases from J, leaving 8 bases between. The CDR3 sequence is 13 residues long. The CDR3 loop is CASSTGLNQPQHF. CDR3 DNA: TGTGCCAGCAGCACGGGGCTCAATCAGCCCCAGCATTTT.

The chain is built from TRBV12-3 or TRBV12-4 and TRBJ1-1; a possible D gene is TRBD1 (5 bases). The CDR3 contains 16 residues. V lost 6 bases to trimming and J lost 5 bases, with 22 bases between them. Here the CDR3 DNA reads TGTGCCAGCAGACTAAGGGCTGGAGGGGTTAGGACTGAAGCTTTCTTT. This gives the protein CASRLRAGGVRTEAFF.

This clonotype was seen many times. For the CDR3, the DNA is TGTGCCAGCAGCTTAGGACTAGCGGGAGGGCTTGGGTACAATGAGCAGTTCTTC. The encoded protein is CASSLGLAGGLGYNEQFF. This chain uses TRBV7-8 with TRBJ2-1; 14 bases align to TRBD2. The V segment lost 1 base and the J segment 4 bases; nucleotides outside the gene matches: 6. CDR3 size: 18 residues. Looked up from germline, CDR1 is SGHVS and CDR2 is FQNEAQ.

V gene TRBV7-4 combines with J gene TRBJ2-1, with TRBD2 identical over 13 bases. The CDR3 runs 16 residues. Germline-derived CDR1 and CDR2 are SGHVT and SQSDAQ. V lost 3 bases to trimming and J lost 6 bases; unmatched junction nucleotides: 5. DNA of the CDR3: TGTGCCAGCAGCTTTGTAGGACTAGCGGGGGCCAATGAGCAGTTCTTC. The encoded protein is CASSFVGLAGANEQFF. The variable domain in full, with the rest retrieved from reference TRBV7-4 and TRBJ2-1, is GAGVSQSPRYKVAKRGRDVALRCDSISGHVTLYWYRQTLGQGSEVLTYSQSDAQRDKSGRPSGRFSAERPERSVSTLKIQRTEQGDSAVYLCASSFVGLAGANEQFFGPGTRLTVL.